The T cell receptor (beta chain) under discussion was sequenced for a study of CD8 T cells in ankylosing spondylitis (TCRdb year 2017). Regarding the complete study: The study set out to find disease-linked TCR variants by profiling T cell receptor beta repertoires in ankylosing spondylitis patients and healthy donors. The whole study cohort included 85 to 120 healthy donors and some 27 ankylosing spondylitis patients. Samples of peripheral blood were taken, and for ankylosing spondylitis patients, synovial fluid was collected as well.

What the work shows at the level of the full study, not this receptor alone: The disease-linked clones were reported to be significantly enriched in matched synovial fluid samples from ankylosing spondylitis patients. Blood from ankylosing spondylitis patients appeared to be characterized by a TCR beta motif composed of eight highly homologous amino acid variants. Some motif variants were previously reported in synovial fluid and blood of reactive arthritis patients, suggesting common disease-initiation mechanisms. The disease-linked clones showed a CD8+ phenotype and occurred at relatively low frequencies in peripheral blood.

TCRdb names Illumina HiSeq 2500 as the instrument used. TCR beta libraries were prepared by quantitative 5'-RACE with molecular barcodes. In the paper's pipeline: Disease-linked TCR variants were identified with a new computational method built on a probabilistic model of VDJ rearrangement. TCRdb's own reprocessing of the public reads used fastp at Q25 and MiXCR and kept productive beta chains. Rows are combined by CDR3 protein, so each entry shows the most common genes and DNA. These V and J calls rely on TCRdb rather than the paper's analysis. A total of about 750,000 distinct CDR3 sequences appear in this sample, 15% to 20% of them only once. The ten largest clones capture over 15% of the sample. A word on this clonotype: It has no known antigen specificity. Per-nucleotide qualities are absent, and no much larger clonotype sits a single base away.

The germline V gene yields SGHVS for CDR1 and FQNEAQ for CDR2. Relative to germline, V is 2 bases shorter and J is 1 base shorter, with 6 bases between their ends. The cysteine opens and the phenylalanine closes a CDR3 of 14 amino acids. Only the CDR3 part of the read is kept: 42 bases, read in frame from the first base. The sequencing input was blood, either unsorted or a sorted T cell fraction (not recorded which). The V and J genes are TRBV7-8 and TRBJ2-1, with the D segment identity uncertain. This TCR was recovered from a male donor with ankylosing spondylitis. The base sequence is TGTGCCAGCAGCTTATCAAAATCCTACAATGAGCAGTTCTTC. Its translation reads: CASSLSKSYNEQFF.